This T cell receptor beta chain was observed in a study of T cells in Graves' hyperthyroidism and ophthalmopathy. Study-level background: Peripheral blood was secured at the point of initial diagnosis, before any treatment.

Under 3 months was the duration of disease in ophthalmopathy patients, who also had a Clinical Activity Score of at least 3 and a NOSPECS grade of at least 4. Diagnostic decisions used clinical symptoms, serum thyroxine and TRAb, thyroid ultrasound and orbital computed tomography. Study-level results: Ophthalmopathy got predicted by the model a median 6.5 months before its onset.

Amplification of TCR beta CDR3 regions was performed using RNA transcripts as template. During a first-round RT-PCR of the TCR CDR3, the HTBI primer set was used. TCRdb re-analysed the multiplex PCR reads in MiXCR, keeping a single row per CDR3 protein. This table holds about 410,000 distinct CDR3 sequences, 14% to 15% found once. This clonotype was counted at least ten times. Its antigen is not identified. The sequence was obtained from a young man with Graves' ophthalmopathy. The specimen was blood.

CDR3 sequence reads: CASSRRLDGEQFF. The CDR3 bases are TGTGCCAGCAGCCGGAGACTAGATGGTGAGCAGTTCTTC. The chain is built from TRBV14 and TRBJ2-1; tentative D call: TRBD2 (6 bases). Germline-derived CDR1 and CDR2 are SGHDN and FVKESK. The V end was cut by 4 bases, the J end by 9 bases, with 13 bases between. This CDR3 region has 13 residues.